The rows below give T cell receptor beta chains drawn from one sample of a study of T cell repertoires and Cas9 in healthy adults. The table came from immunoSEQ multiplex PCR; TCRdb's copy has only in-frame clones and leaves some out. The sample lists tens of thousands of clones; less than 95% were seen once. The sequenced sample consisted of CD4+ effector T cells (CD127+, CD25-, CD137-, CD154-) from PBMCs; culture status not recorded. These receptors all stem from a human donor in good health. CDR3s include the opening cysteine and the closing phenylalanine or tryptophan. A D gene is named only where the DNA matches it firmly. Clone sizes are given selectively: once, few, many, or a class where the clone is expanded.

>TRBD1|few|TRBV2|TRBJ1-5
TGTGCCAGCAGTGCCGCACTACTTCGGGACAGCTATCAGCCCCAGCATTTT
CASSAALLRDSYQPQHF
>TRBD1|-|TRBV10-3|TRBJ1-1
TGTGCCATCAGTGCCGGGACAGCGAACACTGAAGCTTTCTTT
CAISAGTANTEAFF
>TRBD2|few|TRBV7-3|TRBJ2-1
TGTGCCAGCAGCTCCCTCGGGAGGGCCGGTGAGCAGTTCTTC
CASSSLGRAGEQFF
>-|-|TRBV11-2|TRBJ1-1
TGTGCCAGCAGCTCCAGCGGGGCCAGTGAAGCTTTCTTT
CASSSSGASEAFF
>-|once|TRBV14|TRBJ2-1
TGTGCCAGCAGTCCCATGTACACCGCTGGCTACAATGAGCAGTTCTTC
CASSPMYTAGYNEQFF
>TRBD2|-|TRBV10-3|TRBJ2-1
TGTGCCATCAGTGAGTCTACTAGCGGGAGGGCCTACAATGAGCAGTTCTTC
CAISESTSGRAYNEQFF
>TRBD2|-|TRBV5-5|TRBJ2-1
TGTGCCAGCAGCCTAAGACCTAGCGGGGCCCACGATGAGCAGTTCTTC
CASSLRPSGAHDEQFF
>-|-|TRBV28|TRBJ1-2
TGTGCCAGCAGGGGATCCGGGGTTAACTATGGCTACACCTTC
CASRGSGVNYGYTF
>-|once|TRBV7-6|TRBJ1-4
TGTGCCAGCAGCTTTTTGGGAGAAAAACTGTTTTTT
CASSFLGEKLFF
>-|-|TRBV7-2|TRBJ1-1
TGTGCCAGCAGCTTTGTCACCACTGAAGCTTTCTTT
CASSFVTTEAFF
>-|-|TRBV18|TRBJ1-4
TGTGCCAGCTCACCACCGGGGGCGGGGGAAAAACTGTTTTTT
CASSPPGAGEKLFF
>TRBD1|few|TRBV6-5|TRBJ2-7
TGTGCCAGCAGTTACTCCGGACAGGGAGTCTACGAGCAGTACTTC
CASSYSGQGVYEQYF
>TRBD1|-|TRBV5-6|TRBJ1-5
TGTGCCAGCAGCGGGACAGGGGGGCAGCCCCAGCATTTT
CASSGTGGQPQHF
>TRBD2|-|TRBV7-3|TRBJ2-1
TGTGCCAGCAGCTTTGGTGGAGCGGGAGTTAGCGATGAGCAGTTCTTC
CASSFGGAGVSDEQFF
>-|-|TRBV6-1|TRBJ1-1
TGTGCCAGCCAGGGTGACACTGAAGCTTTCTTT
CASQGDTEAFF
>-|once|TRBV29-1|TRBJ1-1
TGCAGCGTTGAAGGTAGTTTGAACACTGAAGCTTTCTTT
CSVEGSLNTEAFF
>TRBD2|-|TRBV7-2|TRBJ2-3
TGTGCCAGCAGCCTAGCGGGGCCGGGCCCAGATACGCAGTATTTT
CASSLAGPGPDTQYF
>TRBD1|-|TRBV5-5|TRBJ1-5
TGTGCCAGCAGCTTTTCTGCTACAGGGGTTGGCAATCAGCCCCAGCATTTT
CASSFSATGVGNQPQHF
>-|once|TRBV4-1|TRBJ2-5
TGCGCCAGCAGCCAAGATGCCCCCAGGGGCGGGGAGACCCAGTACTTC
CASSQDAPRGGETQYF
>TRBD2|-|TRBV5-6|TRBJ2-7
TGTGCCAGCAGCTTACTAGCGGGGGGTGCCTACGAGCAGTACTTC
CASSLLAGGAYEQYF
>-|-|TRBV6-1|TRBJ1-4
TGTGCCAGCAGTGTGGGTGCGGGTGAAAAACTGTTTTTT
CASSVGAGEKLFF
>-|-|TRBV10-3|TRBJ1-2
TGTGCCATCAGTGTGGTGTCAGGGGAAGGCTACACCTTC
CAISVVSGEGYTF
>-|-|TRBV28|TRBJ2-2
TGTGCCAGCAGTTTGGGACAACCGACCGGGGAGCTGTTTTTT
CASSLGQPTGELFF
>-|-|TRBV7-9|TRBJ1-1
TGTGCCAGCCTCCAAGGCACTGAAGCTTTCTTT
CASLQGTEAFF
>-|-|TRBV7-8|TRBJ2-6
TGTGCCGGGGCGGGGGGGGCCAACGTCCTGACTTTC
CAGAGGANVLTF
>-|-|TRBV9|TRBJ1-1
TGTGCCAGCAGCGTCACAGGGTTGACTGAAGCTTTCTTT
CASSVTGLTEAFF
>-|-|TRBV19|TRBJ1-3
TGTGCCAGTAGTATCCGCAACTCTGGAAACACCATATATTTT
CASSIRNSGNTIYF
>-|-|TRBV6-5|TRBJ1-1
TGTGCCAGTTTAACAGGGAACACTGAAGCTTTCTTT
CASLTGNTEAFF
>-|-|TRBV5-1|TRBJ1-4
TGCGCCAGCAGCGGAGCAGACCTTAATGAAAAACTGTTTTTT
CASSGADLNEKLFF
>TRBD2|-|TRBV6-6|TRBJ2-1
TGTGCCAGCAGGGGAGCGGGAGGAAGCTCCTACAATGAGCAGTTCTTC
CASRGAGGSSYNEQFF
>TRBD1|-|TRBV30|TRBJ1-2
TGTGCCTGGACAGGGGGTAACTATGGCTACACCTTC
CAWTGGNYGYTF
>-|-|TRBV25-1|TRBJ1-1
TGTGCCAGCAGTCAGGGTCCTGGGCTCGGGAGTAACACTGAAGCTTTCTTT
CASSQGPGLGSNTEAFF
>TRBD1|-|TRBV18|TRBJ2-1
TGTGCCAGCTCACCACGACAGGGTAGGAATGAGCAGTTCTTC
CASSPRQGRNEQFF
>TRBD1|-|TRBV7-8|TRBJ1-1
TGTGCCAGCAGCTTCACAGGGGGTCGTAACACTGAAGCTTTCTTT
CASSFTGGRNTEAFF
>TRBD1|-|TRBV9|TRBJ1-3
TGTGCCAGCAGCGACCTACAGGGGAGCTCTGGAAACACCATATATTTT
CASSDLQGSSGNTIYF
>-|-|TRBV9|TRBJ1-2
TGTGCCAGCAGCGTAGGATCGGGCAGGGGTAACTATGGCTACACCTTC
CASSVGSGRGNYGYTF
>-|-|TRBV7-2|TRBJ1-2
TGTGCCAGCAGCTTAGAATGGCAGGGTACCAACTTCTTTAACTATGGCTACACCTTC
CASSLEWQGTNFFNYGYTF
>-|-|TRBV4-1|TRBJ1-4
TGCGCCAGCAGCCAAGATAGGGCCATGGGGGAAAAACTGTTTTTT
CASSQDRAMGEKLFF
>TRBD2|-|TRBV30|TRBJ2-3
TGTGCCTGGAGTGTTTTTACTAGCGGGGGGCCCAGGGGAGATACGCAGTATTTT
CAWSVFTSGGPRGDTQYF
>TRBD2|-|TRBV6-5|TRBJ2-1
TGTGCCAGCAGGAAGGGCGGGGGGTCAGAGCAGTTCTTC
CASRKGGGSEQFF